This TCR beta chain derives from a study of shared clonotypes between healthy human individuals. Looking at the study overall: Three plates each covered CD4 naive and memory; CD8 naive two, CD8 memory one. Findings of the study overall: Shared across four donors were around 5% of the naive CD4 clonotypes.

TCRdb's copy holds only in-frame clones and misses some; the assay was immunoSEQ multiplex PCR. The sample lists about 230,000 clones; over 60% were seen once. CDR1 MNHEY and CDR2 SMNVEV come from the germline V gene (reference sequence). CDR3 length: 14 amino acids. V lost 6 bases to trimming and J lost 3 bases, with 14 bases between them. Points on this clone: Its antigen is unknown.

The sequenced sample was memory CD4+ T cells sorted from blood. The subset denotes: CD45RA-negative fraction. The chain links TRBV27 to TRBJ2-5; D unresolved. The clonotype was recovered from a man younger than 40 in good health. The CDR3 reads CASSSLRTEETQYF. For the CDR3, the DNA is TGTGCCAGCAGCTCTCTCCGGACCGAAGAGACCCAGTACTTC.